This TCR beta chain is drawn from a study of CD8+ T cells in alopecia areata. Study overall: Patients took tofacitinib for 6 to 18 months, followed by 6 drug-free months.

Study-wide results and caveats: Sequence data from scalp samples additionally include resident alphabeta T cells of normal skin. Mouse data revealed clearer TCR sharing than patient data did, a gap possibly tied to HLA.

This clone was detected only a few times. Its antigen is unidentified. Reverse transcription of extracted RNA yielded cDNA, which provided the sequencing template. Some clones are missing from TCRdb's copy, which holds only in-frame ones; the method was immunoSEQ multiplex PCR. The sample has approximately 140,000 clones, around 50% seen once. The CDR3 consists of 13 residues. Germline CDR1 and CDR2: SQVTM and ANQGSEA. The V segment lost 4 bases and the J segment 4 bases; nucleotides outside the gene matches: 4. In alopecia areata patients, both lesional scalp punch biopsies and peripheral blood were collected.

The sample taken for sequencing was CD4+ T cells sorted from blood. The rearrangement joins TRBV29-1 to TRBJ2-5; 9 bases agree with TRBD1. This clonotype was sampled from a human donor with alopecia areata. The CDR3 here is CSVGTGARETQYF. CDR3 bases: TGCAGCGTTGGGACAGGGGCCCGAGAGACCCAGTACTTC.